Listed here is a single T cell receptor beta chain. TCRdb's copy holds only in-frame clones and misses some; the assay was immunoSEQ multiplex PCR. The data hold some 57,000 clones, with almost 96% observed a single time. This sample was taken from a study of control samples from healthy donors and cancer patients. V gave up 9 bases and J gave up 11 bases, with 17 bases separating them. Germline CDR1 and CDR2: MDHEN and SYDVKM. The CDR3 has 12 residues. The chain joins TRBV28 to TRBJ1-5; D not resolved. The sequence was obtained from a woman aged 30 to 39 in good health. Input material: blood. CDR3 coding DNA: TGTGCCAGTATGGGCAGGCTAATGGCCCAGCATTTT. Translated: CASMGRLMAQHF.